Below, 29 T cell receptor beta chains from the same sample are listed, as sequenced in a study of beta chain features in type 1 diabetes. Every bit of the isolated RNA underwent reverse transcription, so sequencing read expressed TCRB transcripts. Repertoires were generated with immunoSEQ multiplex PCR, while TCRdb's copy carries only in-frame clones and drops some. The repertoire has 200,000 to 250,000 clones, more than 65% of them found once; the top ten carry 0.053%. The specimen sequenced was naive CD4+ T cells from blood. These receptors originate from a man younger than 40 in good health.

The chain joins TRBV2 to TRBJ1-6; D is unresolved. The germline gives CDR1 SNHLY, CDR2 FYNNEI. V lost 3 bases and J 8 bases, leaving 8 bases between the germline ends. The CDR3 extends over 13 amino acids. In DNA form, the CDR3 reads TGTGCCAGCAGTGATAAATTCTATTCACCCCTCCACTTT. Encoded protein: CASSDKFYSPLHF.

The V call is TRBV6-5, the J call TRBJ2-2; D perhaps matches TRBD2 (5 bases). The CDR3 totals 14 residues. The V end lost 2 bases, the J end lost 5 bases, and 9 bases lay between the germline ends. CDR1 is MNHEY and CDR2 is SVGAGI in the germline V gene. The CDR3 nucleotides read TGTGCCAGCAGTTACGTTCCGGGGACCGGGGAGCTGTTTTTT. Amino acids: CASSYVPGTGELFF.

Comment on this clone: Other DNA sequences in this sample translate to the same CDR3. V gene TRBV20-1 combines with J gene TRBJ2-5; no definite D call. The CDR3 covers 10 residues. Germline CDR1 and CDR2: DFQATT and SNEGSKA (reference sequence). V was clipped by 3 bases and J by 5 bases, with 4 bases between them. As DNA, the CDR3 is TGCAGTGCTAGTGAGGAGACCCAGTACTTC. It encodes CSASEETQYF.

V gene TRBV18 combines with J gene TRBJ2-6; D ambiguous. Germline V gives CDR1 KGHSH, CDR2 LQKENI. The length of the CDR3 is 16 residues. The V gene lost 4 bases and the J gene lost 0 bases, with 10 bases spanning the gap. This CDR3 reads CASSREGPSGANVLTF. CDR3 nucleotide sequence: TGTGCCAGCTCACGGGAAGGCCCCTCTGGGGCCAACGTCCTGACTTTC.

The J gene is TRBJ2-3, the V gene TRBV7-2; perhaps TRBD2 as D (6 bases). CDR1 and CDR2 (germline): SGHTA, FQGNSA. The CDR3 has 15 amino acids. The V and J ends lost 5 bases and 7 bases respectively, with 19 bases between them. CDR3 in amino acids: CASSPVGRRVNTQYF. The CDR3 coding sequence is TGTGCCAGCAGCCCGGTTGGGCGGAGGGTTAATACGCAGTATTTT. The whole variable domain, remainder taken from reference TRBV7-2 and TRBJ2-3, is GAGVSQSPSNKVTEKGKDVELRCDPISGHTALYWYRQSLGQGLEFLIYFQGNSAPDKSGLPSDRFSAERTGGSVSTLTIQRTQQEDSAVYLCASSPVGRRVNTQYFGPGTRLTVL.

V usage is TRBV13 and J usage is TRBJ2-6; TRBD1 matches 11 bases. The CDR3 totals 17 residues. CDR1 PRHDT and CDR2 FYEKMQ come from the germline V gene (reference sequence). V lost 5 bases and J lost 0; bases outside the gene matches: 3. As DNA, the CDR3 is TGTGCCAGCAGCGAGGACAGGGGGCCCTCTGGGGCCAACGTCCTGACTTTC. Encoded protein: CASSEDRGPSGANVLTF.

In its sample, this clone was seen a few times. V usage is TRBV15 and J usage is TRBJ2-5; D remains unclear. CDR3 length equals 14 residues. The germline CDR1 and CDR2 sequences are LNHNV and YYDKDF (reference sequence). Trimming cost V 2 bases and J 2 bases, with 9 bases left between them. The CDR3 nucleotides are TGTGCCACCAGCAGACAACATAGGCAAGAGACCCAGTACTTC. The encoded protein is CATSRQHRQETQYF.

This sequence joins TRBV11-2 and TRBJ2-1, with 9 bases matching TRBD2. V lost 4 bases, J lost 7 bases, and 14 bases stayed unmatched. The CDR3 length is 17 residues. Germline V gives CDR1 SGHAT, CDR2 FQNNGV. DNA for the CDR3: TGTGCCAGCAGCTCAGTGCGTAGCGGGAGAAGGGAGAATGAGCAGTTCTTC. It codes for CASSSVRSGRRENEQFF.

This chain's CDR3 is CAWSGPAPSGANVLTF. Here the CDR3 DNA reads TGTGCCTGGAGTGGTCCGGCTCCCTCTGGGGCCAACGTCCTGACTTTC. The chain uses TRBV30 and TRBJ2-6; D is unresolved. The CDR3 has 16 amino acids. CDR1 is GTSNPN, CDR2 SVGIG, per germline (reference sequence). The V end was cut by 1 base, the J end by 0 bases, with 10 bases between.

The chain recombines TRBV30 with TRBJ2-2; 9 bases align to TRBD2. Trimming took 3 bases from V and 5 from J; bases not matched to a gene: 1. The germline gives CDR1 GTSNPN, CDR2 SVGIG (reference sequence). The CDR3 is made up of 13 amino acids. CDR3 loop: CAWRLAGTGELFF. In DNA, the CDR3 is TGTGCCTGGAGGCTAGCGGGGACCGGGGAGCTGTTTTTT.

The rearrangement links TRBV7-9 to TRBJ1-2, with D possibly TRBD1 on 6 matching bases. Per germline, CDR1 SEHNR and CDR2 FQNEAQ (reference sequence). The V end was cut by 6 bases, the J end by 9 bases, with 14 bases between. This CDR3 has 12 residues. CDR3 residues: CASSPGQRSYTF. CDR3 nucleotides: TGTGCCAGCAGTCCCGGACAGCGAAGCTACACCTTC.

This clone was seen a few times. This chain connects TRBV29-1 to TRBJ2-7, with 7 bases that match TRBD1. The J segment lost 2 bases and the V segment lost 3 bases, leaving 13 bases of the junction unmatched. Germline assignment: CDR1 SQVTM and CDR2 ANQGSEA. The CDR3 runs 16 residues. CDR3 DNA sequence: TGCAGCGTTGATCACGTCGATTCCAGGGGGACCTACGAGCAGTACTTC. This translates into CSVDHVDSRGTYEQYF.

The sample holds a few counts of this clone. At one end, the junction sequence differs from germline, possibly due to a read error. The V gene is TRBV28, the J gene TRBJ2-7; the D gene is possibly TRBD2 (5 bases). Looked up from germline, CDR1 is MDHEN and CDR2 is SYDVKM. The CDR3 has 12 residues. The CDR3 is CASSLPGLQSAF. In DNA, the CDR3 is TGTGCCAGCAGTTTACCCGGACTGCAGTCCGCATTC.

The V and J genes are TRBV7-8 and TRBJ2-6, with D unclear. The V end was cut by 1 base, the J end by 0 bases, with 4 bases between. Germline V CDR1 and CDR2: SGHVS, FQNEAQ. The CDR3 is 15 amino acids. CDR3 protein: CASSLEGSGANVLTF. The CDR3, as DNA: TGTGCCAGCAGCTTAGAGGGCTCTGGGGCCAACGTCCTGACTTTC.

The chain employs TRBV28 and TRBJ2-1; D gene ambiguous. Trimming removed 4 bases at V and 0 bases at J, with 13 bases between. Germline V gene lookup returns CDR1 MDHEN and CDR2 SYDVKM. The CDR3 length is 16 residues. Here the CDR3 reads CASSSGCLNSYNEQFF. In nucleotides, the CDR3 is TGTGCCAGCAGTTCAGGATGTCTAAACTCCTACAATGAGCAGTTCTTC.

In DNA, the CDR3 is TGCAGCGTTGCGCTACTAGCGGGATCGATCAATGAGCAGTTCTTC. Translated: CSVALLAGSINEQFF. This sequence joins TRBV29-1 and TRBJ2-1, with 10 bases fitting TRBD2. Germline CDR1 and CDR2: SQVTM and ANQGSEA. The CDR3 is 15 residues long. The V segment lost 4 bases and the J segment 6 bases; nucleotides outside the gene matches: 9.

This clone was counted a few times. This chain uses TRBV29-1 with TRBJ2-4, with 9 bases fitting TRBD1. Per germline, CDR1 SQVTM and CDR2 ANQGSEA. This CDR3 contains 14 residues. The J segment lost 0 bases and the V segment lost 4 bases, leaving 1 base of the junction unmatched. As DNA, the CDR3 is TGCAGCGTTGGGGACAGGGTAGCCAAAAACATTCAGTACTTC. This codes for CSVGDRVAKNIQYF.

This chain joins TRBV2 and TRBJ1-5, with D unresolved. This CDR3 is 13 amino acids long. Trimming shortened V by 3 bases and J by 6 bases, and 9 bases separated the two germline ends. From germline, CDR1 is SNHLY and CDR2 FYNNEI. CDR3 sequence (DNA): TGTGCCAGCAGTGATAGGGCCGGTCAGCCCCAGCATTTT. This encodes CASSDRAGQPQHF.

This chain connects TRBV15 to TRBJ2-5; D not resolved. This CDR3 comprises 14 residues. In germline, CDR1 is LNHNV, CDR2 YYDKDF (reference sequence). The V gene lost 0 bases and the J gene lost 2 bases, with 7 bases spanning the gap. This chain's CDR3 is CATSREQIQETQYF. DNA for the CDR3: TGTGCCACCAGCAGAGAACAGATTCAAGAGACCCAGTACTTC.

The CDR3 bases are TGCAGCGTTGAAGATCTCAAGGTCGAGTTCTTC. As protein: CSVEDLKVEFF. The chain uses TRBV29-1 and TRBJ2-1; D remains unclear. Trimming pared 0 bases from V and 14 bases from J, leaving 11 bases between. The CDR3 runs 11 residues. Germline assignment: CDR1 SQVTM and CDR2 ANQGSEA.

The chain carries TRBV11-2 and TRBJ2-5, with 9 bases lining up with TRBD2. The CDR3 length is 17 residues. V dropped 5 bases and J dropped 4; count of bases not matched to a gene: 14. Germline V CDR1 and CDR2: SGHAT, FQNNGV. Here the CDR3 reads CASSRSRSSGSIETQYF. CDR3 nucleotides: TGTGCCAGCAGCCGATCAAGGAGTAGCGGGAGTATAGAGACCCAGTACTTC.

The chain employs TRBV7-2 and TRBJ2-3; tentatively, D is TRBD2 (6 bases). With 1 base removed from V and 1 base from J, the gap between germline ends came to 9 bases. CDR3 size: 15 residues. The V gene's germline CDR1 is SGHTA and CDR2 FQGNSA. CDR3 region: CASSLGGGGTDTQYF. The CDR3 region has the DNA TGTGCCAGCAGCTTAGGTGGAGGGGGCACAGATACGCAGTATTTT.

This clone was recorded a few times. The chain carries TRBV13 and TRBJ2-1; 8 nucleotides align to TRBD2. The germline V gene has CDR1 PRHDT and CDR2 FYEKMQ (reference sequence). J was trimmed by 7 bases and V by 4 bases; bases with no gene match: 6. The length of the CDR3 is 14 residues. This CDR3 reads CASSSLAGTNEQFF. For the CDR3, the DNA is TGTGCCAGCAGCTCCCTAGCGGGCACTAATGAGCAGTTCTTC.

The rearrangement uses TRBV25-1 and TRBJ2-1, with a weak D call TRBD2 (5 bases). Germline loops: CDR1 MGHDK, CDR2 SYGVNS. CDR3 size: 15 residues. The V end lost 6 bases, the J end lost 2 bases, and 14 bases lay between the germline ends. Here the CDR3 DNA reads TGTGCCAGCAGAGCGGTCACTGGGGCCTACAATGAGCAGTTCTTC. It specifies CASRAVTGAYNEQFF.

V gene TRBV30 combines with J gene TRBJ2-7; 8 bases agree with TRBD1. Germline trimming cut 6 bases from V and 4 bases from J; bases unmatched to any gene: 8. This CDR3 spans 13 amino acids. The germline V gene encodes CDR1 GTSNPN and CDR2 SVGIG (reference sequence). CDR3 sequence: CACEPGQAYEQYF. CDR3 coding DNA: TGTGCCTGTGAACCGGGACAGGCTTACGAGCAGTACTTC.

This clone was seen a handful of times. The chain employs TRBV29-1 and TRBJ2-7; D is undetermined. V was shortened by 5 bases and J by 6 bases, with 11 bases between the two germline ends. Germline V lookup: CDR1 SQVTM, CDR2 ANQGSEA. CDR3 length equals 11 residues. CDR3 in DNA: TGCAGCGTTAATTTTCCCCCCGAGCAGTACTTC. It encodes CSVNFPPEQYF.

The chain employs TRBV25-1 and TRBJ2-7, with unresolved D. The CDR3 spans 12 residues. The germline gives CDR1 MGHDK, CDR2 SYGVNS. V lost 5 bases and J lost 3, with 8 bases in between. CDR3 coding DNA: TGTGCCAGCAGTTTCATAGGCTACGAGCAGTACTTC. Protein sequence: CASSFIGYEQYF.

This chain connects TRBV10-3 to TRBJ2-3; 7 bases are a match to TRBD2. Germline CDR1 reads ENHRY; CDR2 reads SYGVKD. Trimming at V came to 2 bases and at J to 1 base, leaving 0 bases not matched to a gene. This CDR3 has 14 amino acids. CDR3 sequence (DNA): TGTGCCATCAGTGAGCGGGAGGGCACAGATACGCAGTATTTT. This translates into CAISEREGTDTQYF.

This chain connects TRBV2 to TRBJ2-4, with 10 nucleotides matching TRBD2. The CDR3 is made up of 16 amino acids. The J segment lost 4 bases and the V segment lost 3 bases, leaving 6 bases of the junction unmatched. Germline V gene data show CDR1 as SNHLY and CDR2 as FYNNEI. Here the CDR3 reads CASSEGPGLAKNIQYF. In DNA form, the CDR3 reads TGTGCCAGCAGTGAGGGCCCGGGACTAGCGAAAAACATTCAGTACTTC.